Included here is one T cell receptor beta chain sequence, with context. This entry belongs to a study of blood T cell repertoires in COVID-19. As for the study in general: Acute and convalescent COVID-19 specimens originated in the United States, Italy and Spain.

The table came from immunoSEQ multiplex PCR; TCRdb's copy has only in-frame clones and leaves some out. The sample lists 300,000 to 350,000 clones; 87% were seen once. Trimming removed 4 bases from V and 0 bases from J; junction bases left unmatched: 8. The CDR3 totals 16 residues. CDR1 and CDR2 from the germline V gene are KGHSH and LQKENI. The V call is TRBV18, the J call TRBJ2-7, with 8 positions matching TRBD1. The sequence derives from a man aged 18 to 35 with active or convalescent COVID-19. Material: peripheral blood. CDR3 residues: CASSRSSDRGSYEQYF. As DNA, the CDR3 is TGTGCCAGCTCACGGAGCAGCGACAGGGGCTCCTACGAGCAGTACTTC.